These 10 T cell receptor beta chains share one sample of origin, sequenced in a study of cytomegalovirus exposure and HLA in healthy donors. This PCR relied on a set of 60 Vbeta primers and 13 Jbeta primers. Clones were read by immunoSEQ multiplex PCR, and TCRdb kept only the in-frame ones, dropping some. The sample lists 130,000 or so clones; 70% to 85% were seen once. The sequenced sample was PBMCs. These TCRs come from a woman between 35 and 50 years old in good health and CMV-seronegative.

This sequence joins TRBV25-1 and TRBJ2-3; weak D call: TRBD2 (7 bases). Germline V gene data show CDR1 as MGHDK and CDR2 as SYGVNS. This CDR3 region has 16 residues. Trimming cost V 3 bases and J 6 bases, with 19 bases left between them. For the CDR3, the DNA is TGTGCCAGCAGTGACCTTGCTAGGGGGGGCCCCGATACGCAGTATTTT. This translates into CASSDLARGGPDTQYF. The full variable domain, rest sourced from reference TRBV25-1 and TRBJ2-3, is EADIYQTPRYLVIGTGKKITLECSQTMGHDKMYWYQQDPGMELHLIHYSYGVNSTEKGDLSSESTVSRIRTEHFPLTLESARPSHTSQYLCASSDLARGGPDTQYFGPGTRLTVL.

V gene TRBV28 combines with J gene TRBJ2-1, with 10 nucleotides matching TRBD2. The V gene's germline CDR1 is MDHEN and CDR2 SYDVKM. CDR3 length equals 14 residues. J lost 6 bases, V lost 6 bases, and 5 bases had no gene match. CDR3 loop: CASSLAGDSNEQFF. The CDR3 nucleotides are TGTGCCAGCAGCCTAGCGGGAGATTCCAATGAGCAGTTCTTC.

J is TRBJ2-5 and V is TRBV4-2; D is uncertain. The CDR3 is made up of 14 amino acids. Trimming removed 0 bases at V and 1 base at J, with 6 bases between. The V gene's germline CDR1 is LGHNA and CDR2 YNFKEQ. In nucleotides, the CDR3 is TGTGCCAGCAGCCAAGATGACTTCCAAGAGACCCAGTACTTC. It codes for CASSQDDFQETQYF.

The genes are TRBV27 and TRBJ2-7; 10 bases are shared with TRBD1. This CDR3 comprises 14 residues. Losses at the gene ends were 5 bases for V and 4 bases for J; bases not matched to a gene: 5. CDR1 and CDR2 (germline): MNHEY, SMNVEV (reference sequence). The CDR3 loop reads CASSPTGGWYEQYF. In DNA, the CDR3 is TGTGCCAGCAGTCCGACAGGGGGCTGGTACGAGCAGTACTTC.

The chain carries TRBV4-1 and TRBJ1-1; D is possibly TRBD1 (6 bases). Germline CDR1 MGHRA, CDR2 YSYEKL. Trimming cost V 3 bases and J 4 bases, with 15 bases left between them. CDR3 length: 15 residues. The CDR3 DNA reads TGCGCCAGCAGCCAGGTCGGACAGTATCGCACTGAAGCTTTCTTT. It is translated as CASSQVGQYRTEAFF.

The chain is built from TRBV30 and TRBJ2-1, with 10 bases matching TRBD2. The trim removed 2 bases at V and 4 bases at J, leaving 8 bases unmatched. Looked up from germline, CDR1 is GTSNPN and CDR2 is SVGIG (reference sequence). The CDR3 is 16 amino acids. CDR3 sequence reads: CAWSKLAGGSYNEQFF. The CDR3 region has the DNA TGTGCCTGGAGTAAGTTAGCGGGAGGCTCATACAATGAGCAGTTCTTC.

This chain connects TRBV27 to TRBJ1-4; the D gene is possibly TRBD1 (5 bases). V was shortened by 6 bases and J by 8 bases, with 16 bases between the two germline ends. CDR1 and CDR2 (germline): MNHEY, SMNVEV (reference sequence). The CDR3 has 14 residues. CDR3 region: CASSQQGAWEKLFF. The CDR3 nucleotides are TGTGCCAGCAGCCAGCAGGGTGCTTGGGAAAAACTGTTTTTT.

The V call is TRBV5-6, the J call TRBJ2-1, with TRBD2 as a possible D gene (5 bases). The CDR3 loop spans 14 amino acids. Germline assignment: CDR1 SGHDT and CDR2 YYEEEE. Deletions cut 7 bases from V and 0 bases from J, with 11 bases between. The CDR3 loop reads CASGRGSSYNEQFF. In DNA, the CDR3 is TGTGCCAGCGGGAGAGGGAGCTCCTACAATGAGCAGTTCTTC.

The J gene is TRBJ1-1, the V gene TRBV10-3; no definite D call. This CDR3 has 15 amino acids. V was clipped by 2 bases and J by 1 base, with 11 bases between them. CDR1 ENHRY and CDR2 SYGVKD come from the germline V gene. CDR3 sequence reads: CAISEGRAQNTEAFF. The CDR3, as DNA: TGTGCCATCAGTGAGGGGCGGGCCCAGAACACTGAAGCTTTCTTT.

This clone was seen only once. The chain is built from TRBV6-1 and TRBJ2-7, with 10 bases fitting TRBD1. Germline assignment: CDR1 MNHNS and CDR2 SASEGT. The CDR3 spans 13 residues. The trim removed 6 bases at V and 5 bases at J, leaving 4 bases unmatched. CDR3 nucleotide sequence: TGTGCCAGCAGGCCGACAGGGGGCAACGAGCAGTACTTC. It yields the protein CASRPTGGNEQYF.